The 6 T cell receptor beta chains below all came from one sample that was sequenced in a study of blood T cell repertoires in COVID-19 (dated by TCRdb to the early 2020s). Library prep was done by the immunoSEQ multiplex PCR assay. The table was pulled from immuneACCESS by TCRdb, which kept in-frame rearrangements only. Such tables lose some clones; where checked, under half of the loss comes from unresolved V genes, and the rest has no known cause. The sample table contains some 120,000 clones; only one count was recorded for around four fifths of them. Clones ranked in the top ten supply approximately 25% of the sample. Sequencing was done on a sample of peripheral blood. These TCRs come from a human donor in a cohort sampled during active COVID-19.

The chain employs TRBV7-2 and TRBJ1-2, with D possibly matching TRBD1 (6 bases). The V end lost 2 bases, the J end lost 3 bases, and 19 bases lay between the germline ends. Per the germline V gene, CDR1 is SGHTA and CDR2 is FQGNSA. This CDR3 is 17 amino acids long. The CDR3 loop reads CASSLTGGRGSDYGYTF. The CDR3 nucleotides read TGTGCCAGCAGCTTAACAGGAGGCAGGGGTTCTGACTATGGCTACACCTTC.

The rearrangement joins TRBV7-9 to TRBJ1-2, with 10 bases lining up with TRBD1. CDR1 and CDR2 from the germline V gene are SEHNR and FQNEAQ (reference sequence). The CDR3 is made up of 15 amino acids. The J segment lost 5 bases and the V segment lost 1 base, leaving 4 bases of the junction unmatched. CDR3 region: CASSLGDRGRYGYTF. The CDR3, as DNA: TGTGCCAGCAGCTTAGGAGACAGGGGGCGTTATGGCTACACCTTC.

V and J are TRBV29-1 and TRBJ2-3, with 9 nucleotides matching TRBD1. After removal of 6 bases from V and 4 bases from J, the junction contained 8 bases not matched to a gene. The CDR3 is 14 residues long. Per germline, CDR1 SQVTM and CDR2 ANQGSEA. The CDR3 region is CSVGQGTGPDTQYF. The CDR3 region has the DNA TGCAGCGTCGGACAGGGGACGGGGCCAGATACGCAGTATTTT.

The chain combines TRBV19 with TRBJ1-5; no clear D. Germline V gives CDR1 LNHDA, CDR2 SQIVND (reference sequence). V dropped 0 bases and J dropped 10 bases, with 34 bases sitting between them. The CDR3 spans 21 residues. CDR3 sequence reads: CASSIDAVEPSGTSGSSPQHF. The CDR3 bases are TGTGCCAGTAGTATAGATGCGGTAGAACCTTCCGGAACCAGTGGGAGCTCACCCCAGCATTTT.

The chain recombines TRBV4-3 with TRBJ2-1; D perhaps matches TRBD2 (6 bases). V was cut by 3 bases and J by 9 bases, with 24 bases left in between. CDR1 and CDR2 from the germline V gene are LGHNA and YSLEER. The CDR3 contains 17 residues. The CDR3 reads CASSHLGGTFSYGEQFF. In nucleotides, the CDR3 is TGCGCCAGCAGCCATCTAGGCGGGACCTTTTCATATGGTGAGCAGTTCTTC.

V and J are TRBV2 and TRBJ2-3, with TRBD2 matching 7 bases. The CDR3 is 15 amino acids. The germline V gene has CDR1 SNHLY and CDR2 FYNNEI. V gave up 8 bases and J gave up 0 bases; unmatched junction bases: 8. The CDR3 DNA reads as TGTGCCAGCGCAAGGGCGGGAGCTAGCACAGATACGCAGTATTTT. It yields the protein CASARAGASTDTQYF.